The 5 T cell receptor beta chains reported below all come from one sample, sequenced in a study of control samples from healthy donors and cancer patients. Assay: immunoSEQ multiplex PCR; the TCRdb copy retains only in-frame clones and omits some. The sample lists 100,000 to 150,000 clones; roughly 90% were seen once. Material: blood. The receptors here all came from a man aged 18 to 35 in good health.

This rearrangement joins TRBV6-6 to TRBJ1-4; 7 positions agree with TRBD1. The CDR3 extends over 15 amino acids. With V trimmed by 5 bases and J by 0 bases, 3 bases remained unmatched. Germline CDR1 is MNHNY and CDR2 is SVGAGI (reference sequence). The CDR3 region has the DNA TGTGCCAGCAGTAGCGACAGGGCAACTAATGAAAAACTGTTTTTT. This translates into CASSSDRATNEKLFF.

The chain links TRBV27 to TRBJ1-2; a possible D gene is TRBD1 (5 bases). Germline V gene lookup returns CDR1 MNHEY and CDR2 SMNVEV (reference sequence). V dropped 0 bases and J dropped 3 bases, with 5 bases sitting between them. The CDR3 is 13 residues long. CDR3 loop: CASSLSGDYGYTF. The DNA for the CDR3 is TGTGCCAGCAGTTTATCAGGGGACTATGGCTACACCTTC.

The chain recombines TRBV11-2 with TRBJ1-1; a weak D match, TRBD1 (5 bases). CDR3 length: 14 amino acids. The V gene lost 6 bases and the J gene lost 7 bases, with 18 bases spanning the gap. Germline values: CDR1 SGHAT, CDR2 FQNNGV. This chain's CDR3 is CASSTHGWGNEAFF. DNA for the CDR3: TGTGCCAGCAGTACACACGGGTGGGGGAATGAAGCTTTCTTT.

This chain connects TRBV14 to TRBJ1-1, with a weak D call TRBD1 (6 bases). Trimming cost V 0 bases and J 4 bases, with 18 bases left between them. Germline CDR1 is SGHDN and CDR2 is FVKESK. The CDR3 runs 17 residues. CDR3 region: CASSQDTYLGGFTEAFF. CDR3 nucleotides: TGTGCCAGCAGCCAAGATACTTATTTAGGGGGTTTCACTGAAGCTTTCTTT.

The chain employs TRBV5-6 and TRBJ1-2; no definite D call. Germline V gives CDR1 SGHDT, CDR2 YYEEEE. This CDR3 has 12 amino acids. The V end was cut by 1 base, the J end by 4 bases, with 5 bases between. CDR3 DNA sequence: TGTGCCAGCAGCTTGAGCTTCTATGGCTACACCTTC. It yields the protein CASSLSFYGYTF.